The 14 T cell receptor beta chains below come from one sample, sequenced in a study of technical replicates of blood from several donors. Some clones are missing from TCRdb's copy, which holds only in-frame ones; the method was immunoSEQ multiplex PCR. The profile covers tens of thousands of clones, with about 91% appearing a single time and 0.25% taken by the ten largest. The specimen sequenced was T cells isolated from PBMCs. These receptor sequences come from a human donor in good health.

CDR3 DNA sequence: TGTGCCAGCAGTTTTTATACAGACACTGAAGCTTTCTTT. It yields the protein CASSFYTDTEAFF. This chain uses TRBV28 with TRBJ1-1, with D unclear. Trimming removed 3 bases at V and 3 bases at J, with 8 bases between. The CDR3 has 13 amino acids. Germline CDR1 and CDR2: MDHEN and SYDVKM.

The chain uses TRBV11-3 and TRBJ2-1; maybe TRBD1 (6 bases). The CDR3 has 14 amino acids. Germline CDR1 reads SGHNT; CDR2 reads YENEEA. Trimming took off 6 bases at V and 7 bases at J, with 16 bases between the two ends. In DNA, the CDR3 is TGTGCCAGCAGGGTCCAGGGGATACAAAATGAGCAGTTCTTC. Protein: CASRVQGIQNEQFF. Together with reference TRBV11-3 and TRBJ2-1, the CDR3 gives the full variable domain: EAGVVQSPRYKIIEKKQPVAFWCNPISGHNTLYWYLQNLGQGPELLIRYENEEAVDDSQLPKDRFSAERLKGVDSTLKIQPAELGDSAVYLCASRVQGIQNEQFFGPGTRLTVL.

The V gene is TRBV5-5, the J gene TRBJ1-1; D not resolved. This CDR3 is 12 amino acids long. Germline assignment: CDR1 SGHKS and CDR2 YYEKEE (reference sequence). Deletions cut 1 base from V and 6 bases from J, with 7 bases between. The CDR3 protein is CASSLYEAEAFF. CDR3 DNA: TGTGCCAGCAGCTTGTACGAGGCTGAAGCTTTCTTT.

The chain recombines TRBV4-2 with TRBJ2-5, with D tentatively TRBD2 (6 bases). Germline V gene lookup returns CDR1 LGHNA and CDR2 YNFKEQ. V gave up 3 bases and J gave up 4 bases, with 12 bases separating them. The CDR3 extends over 14 amino acids. CDR3 nucleotide sequence: TGTGCCAGCAGCCAGGCCGGGACTCCAGAGACCCAGTACTTC. This sequence encodes CASSQAGTPETQYF.

The chain employs TRBV11-2 and TRBJ1-6, with TRBD1 as a possible D gene (5 bases). Trimming shortened V by 5 bases and J by 2 bases, and 7 bases separated the two germline ends. Germline V gene lookup returns CDR1 SGHAT and CDR2 FQNNGV. This CDR3 contains 14 residues. The CDR3 reads CASSTGTYNSPLHF. The CDR3 DNA follows: TGTGCCAGCAGCACAGGAACCTATAATTCACCCCTCCACTTT.

The chain employs TRBV9 and TRBJ2-1; D uncertain. This CDR3 is built from 13 residues. Germline loops: CDR1 SGDLS, CDR2 YYNGEE. V dropped 0 bases and J dropped 5 bases, with 6 bases sitting between them. In DNA form, the CDR3 reads TGTGCCAGCAGCGTAGCTCTAGACAATGAGCAGTTCTTC. It codes for CASSVALDNEQFF.

This rearrangement joins TRBV7-6 to TRBJ2-1; weak D call: TRBD1 (6 bases). The V gene's germline CDR1 is SGHVS and CDR2 FNYEAQ. CDR3 length: 16 amino acids. V gave up 5 bases and J gave up 2 bases, with 16 bases separating them. The CDR3 reads CASSIQTGNPYNEQFF. CDR3 nucleotide sequence: TGTGCCAGCAGCATACAAACAGGGAACCCCTACAATGAGCAGTTCTTC.

The chain has TRBV7-9 and TRBJ1-3; D is undetermined. Germline V CDR1 and CDR2: SEHNR, FQNEAQ (reference sequence). The CDR3 covers 16 residues. The germline V and J ends were trimmed by 4 bases and 0 bases, with 13 bases remaining between them. CDR3 sequence (DNA): TGTGCCAGCAGCTACGGGGTGCCGAGCTCTGGAAACACCATATATTTT. Protein product: CASSYGVPSSGNTIYF.

The rearrangement links TRBV28 to TRBJ1-2, with 10 bases fitting TRBD1. The V gene end was trimmed by 6 bases and the J gene end by 4 bases; junction bases not matched to a gene: 8. Looked up from germline, CDR1 is MDHEN and CDR2 is SYDVKM. The CDR3 totals 15 residues. As DNA, the CDR3 is TGTGCCAGCAGCCCTCCGGGACAGGGGAGCTATGGCTACACCTTC. Amino acid sequence: CASSPPGQGSYGYTF.

In nucleotides, the CDR3 is TGCGCCAGCAGCCCGGGACTAGGCCCCGATACGCAGTATTTT. Its protein is CASSPGLGPDTQYF. V is TRBV5-1 and J is TRBJ2-3, with 8 bases fitting TRBD2. CDR1 is SGHRS and CDR2 is YFSETQ in the germline V gene. The CDR3 sequence is 14 residues long. The V gene end was trimmed by 4 bases and the J gene end by 6 bases; junction bases not matched to a gene: 7.

Only a few counts were recorded for this clone. The rearrangement links TRBV2 to TRBJ1-1, with D possibly TRBD1 on 6 matching bases. CDR3 length: 12 amino acids. Germline assignment: CDR1 SNHLY and CDR2 FYNNEI. V was clipped by 8 bases and J by 2 bases, with 9 bases between them. The CDR3 region has the DNA TGTGCCAGCCAACAGGGTAACACTGAAGCTTTCTTT. It specifies CASQQGNTEAFF.

The rearrangement links TRBV19 to TRBJ2-2; 9 bases line up with TRBD1. CDR3 size: 15 residues. With V trimmed by 5 bases and J by 7 bases, 8 bases remained unmatched. Germline V gives CDR1 LNHDA, CDR2 SQIVND (reference sequence). As DNA, the CDR3 is TGTGCCAGTAGTCTGGACAGGGGAAGCGGCGGGGAGCTGTTTTTT. Its protein is CASSLDRGSGGELFF.

This clone came up once. The chain is built from TRBV2 and TRBJ2-7; the D gene is possibly TRBD1 (5 bases). Trimming shortened V by 4 bases and J by 3 bases, and 10 bases separated the two germline ends. Germline CDR1 SNHLY, CDR2 FYNNEI. This CDR3 region has 13 residues. The DNA of the CDR3 is TGTGCCAGCAGTGCAGACAGACACTACGAGCAGTACTTC. It translates to CASSADRHYEQYF.

J is TRBJ1-2 and V is TRBV5-6, with TRBD1 identical over 7 bases. V shed 2 bases and J 6 bases; nucleotides not matched to a gene: 13. Germline-derived CDR1 and CDR2 are SGHDT and YYEEEE. This CDR3 has 16 residues. CDR3 amino acids: CASSFRPQGDFHGYTF. In nucleotides, the CDR3 is TGTGCCAGCAGCTTTAGGCCGCAGGGGGACTTTCATGGCTACACCTTC.